The clone carrying this TCR beta chain was detected only a few times. The antigen is undetermined. This sample is drawn from a study of post-analysis software for immune sequencing data. Each TCR beta cDNA library carried unique molecular identifiers. TCRdb independently ran MiXCR on the PCR reads; one entry per CDR3 protein. The sample records about 540,000 distinct CDR3 sequences, 30% to 40% being singletons. Whole-study results and caveats: Multiple sclerosis patients showed significantly lower normalized Chao1 diversity than controls did. In patients, four to six TRBV segments were more frequent than in controls, with TRBV5-6, TRBV5-1 and TRBV20-1 among them.

The CDR3 contains 15 residues. Germline lookup yields CDR1 MNHEY and CDR2 SMNVEV (reference sequence). V shed 4 bases and J 5 bases; nucleotides not matched to a gene: 3. The chain is built from TRBV27 and TRBJ1-6, with TRBD1 matching 9 bases. This TCR derives from a girl under 18 with multiple sclerosis. The sample taken for sequencing was blood. The CDR3 region is CASSWGDRDNSPLHF. The CDR3 DNA is TGTGCCAGCAGTTGGGGGGACAGGGATAATTCACCCCTCCACTTT.